This TCR beta chain is drawn from a study of blood T cell repertoires in COVID-19. Looking at the study overall: Samples of COVID-19 (acute and convalescent) were obtained from the United States, Italy and Spain. In each case, the material was cDNA or gDNA derived from T cells, B-cell-depleted T cells, or PBMCs.

Sequencing was performed with immunoSEQ multiplex PCR; in TCRdb, only in-frame clones are kept and a portion is missing. The sample holds around 250,000 clones; approximately 85% are singletons and the top ten take less than 2.5%. V dropped 0 bases and J dropped 0 bases, with 9 bases sitting between them. The germline gives CDR1 LGHNA, CDR2 YNFKEQ. The CDR3 spans 15 residues. The study recruited people aged roughly 18 to 100 years across roughly 25 US areas. Clinical history as reported by participants underpinned cohort assignment. The chain couples TRBV4-2 to TRBJ2-7; tentative D call: TRBD1 (5 bases). The clonotype was recovered from a woman aged 45-65 years who had recovered from COVID-19. Sequenced input: PBMCs or T cells enriched from blood (not recorded which). The CDR3 DNA reads TGTGCCAGCAGCCAAGAATTGACAGACTCCTACGAGCAGTACTTC. Protein: CASSQELTDSYEQYF.